The T cell receptor (beta chain) described here comes from a study of T cell repertoires in cytomegalovirus infection. Overall study context: Shared public TCR beta signatures pointed to both CMV infection and a matching HLA type.

V gave up 5 bases and J gave up 0 bases, with 10 bases separating them. Germline V gene sequence: CDR1 MNHEY, CDR2 SVGEGT. The CDR3 covers 14 residues. Overall study results and limits: Pooled public TCR beta family frequency picked out CMV carriers with the relevant HLA. HLA-C-restricted CMV clonotypes gave the most frequent clonotype in two of eight donors.

To note about this clonotype: As yet, its antigen is unknown.

TCRdb re-analysed the reads in MiXCR, keeping a single row per CDR3 protein. The sample consists of some 350,000 distinct CDR3 sequences, approximately 30% of them appearing once. The chain is built from TRBV6-2 or TRBV6-3 and TRBJ1-2; no reliable D call. The starting material was cultured PBMCs, obtained from culture after CMV antigen stimulation. This TCR was sampled from a human donor in good health (CMV status not recorded). Some clones in this sample may be carry-over from other donors' samples. The CDR3 is CASSQDGTNYGYTF. CDR3 nucleotides: TGTGCCAGCAGTCAAGACGGGACTAACTATGGCTACACCTTC.